These 26 T cell receptor beta chains came from one sample sequenced in a study of T-cell memory formation after mild COVID-19. TCRdb independently ran MiXCR on the 5' RACE reads; one entry per CDR3 protein. The table records 250,000 to 300,000 distinct CDR3 sequences, 15% to 20% of them present only once. Sequenced sample: PBMCs or a T cell subset sorted from them (not recorded which). Source of these receptors: a man aged 18 to 30 who had mild COVID-19 (a few samples of this study predate the infection). Cell type and time point are not known.

This clonotype was recorded at least ten times. This sequence joins TRBV28 and TRBJ2-1; D gene unclear. V lost 4 bases and J lost 5, with 9 bases in between. Germline-derived CDR1 and CDR2 are MDHEN and SYDVKM. This CDR3 is 13 amino acids long. In nucleotides, the CDR3 is TGTGCCAGCAGTTCGGCTTTGAACAATGAGCAGTTCTTC. Protein sequence: CASSSALNNEQFF.

There are many counts of this clonotype. The chain recombines TRBV15 with TRBJ2-7, with D possibly matching TRBD1 (6 bases). V lost 0 bases to trimming and J lost 0 bases, with 9 bases between them. The CDR3 totals 15 residues. CDR1 is LNHNV, CDR2 YYDKDF, per germline (reference sequence). The CDR3 DNA is TGTGCCACCAGCAGAGATGCAGGGGACTCCTACGAGCAGTACTTC. Its translation: CATSRDAGDSYEQYF.

V is TRBV6-5 and J is TRBJ2-7; 14 nucleotides align to TRBD2. The ends lost 5 bases at V and 3 bases at J; junction bases unmatched: 0. CDR1 MNHEY and CDR2 SVGAGI come from the germline V gene. The length of the CDR3 is 14 residues. The CDR3 nucleotides are TGTGCCAGCAGTGGGACTAGCGGGGGCTACGAGCAGTACTTC. Amino acids: CASSGTSGGYEQYF.

This clonotype has a handful of counts. V and J are TRBV11-2 and TRBJ1-2, with D uncertain. The length of the CDR3 is 14 residues. The germline CDR1 and CDR2 sequences are SGHAT and FQNNGV. Trimming left V 6 bases short and J 0 bases short, with 11 bases between. This chain's CDR3 is CASRPLTANYGYTF. The DNA for the CDR3 is TGTGCCAGCAGACCACTGACGGCTAACTATGGCTACACCTTC.

This clonotype was seen more than once but under ten times. The rearrangement joins TRBV20-1 to TRBJ2-7; the D is unclear. Germline V gives CDR1 DFQATT, CDR2 SNEGSKA (reference sequence). The CDR3 length is 12 residues. The V and J ends lost 2 bases and 0 bases respectively, with 5 bases between them. For the CDR3, the DNA is TGCAGTGCTAGAAAGAGCTCCTACGAGCAGTACGTC. Its protein is CSARKSSYEQYV.

This clonotype was detected a few times. This chain uses TRBV21-1 with TRBJ2-7; TRBD2 reflects the table's D call only, with no check against the DNA. TRBV21-1 is described as a pseudogene. The CDR3 extends over 15 amino acids. The CDR3 sequence is CASSKSEGGSYEQYV. CDR3 coding DNA: TGTGCCAGCAGCAAATCGGAGGGAGGGTCCTACGAGCAGTACGTC.

This clonotype was detected many times. V and J are TRBV9 and TRBJ2-1; no firm D call. CDR1 and CDR2 (germline): SGDLS, YYNGEE. CDR3 size: 14 residues. V lost 1 base to trimming and J lost 1 base, with 6 bases between them. The CDR3 is CASSVKGSYNEQFF. In DNA, the CDR3 is TGTGCCAGCAGCGTAAAAGGTTCCTACAATGAGCAGTTCTTC. The entire variable domain, with the rest obtained from reference TRBV9 and TRBJ2-1, is as follows: DSGVTQTPKHLITATGQRVTLRCSPRSGDLSVYWYQQSLDQGLQFLIQYYNGEERAKGNILERFSAQQFPDLHSELNLSSLELGDSALYFCASSVKGSYNEQFFGPGTRLTVL.

This clonotype was counted between two and nine times. This chain links TRBV11-2 with TRBJ2-1; D call uncertain. Germline V CDR1 and CDR2: SGHAT, FQNNGV. Trimming shortened V by 0 bases and J by 0 bases, and 9 bases separated the two germline ends. The CDR3 loop spans 16 amino acids. The CDR3 DNA reads TGTGCCAGCAGCTTAGAAGCGCTCATCTCCTACAATGAGCAGTTCTTC. Protein: CASSLEALISYNEQFF.

This clonotype was counted ten times or more. The rearrangement joins TRBV20-1 to TRBJ2-3, with 8 positions matching TRBD2. This CDR3 has 16 amino acids. V was pared by 0 bases and J by 1 base, with 6 bases of the junction left unmatched. Germline values: CDR1 DFQATT, CDR2 SNEGSKA (reference sequence). CDR3 loop: CSARDGLAGGTDTQYF. CDR3 DNA: TGCAGTGCTAGAGATGGGCTAGCGGGTGGCACAGATACGCAGTATTTT.

There are many counts of this clonotype. The chain uses TRBV9 and TRBJ2-1; 8 bases are a match to TRBD2. CDR1 is SGDLS and CDR2 is YYNGEE in the germline V gene. V shed 4 bases and J 7 bases; nucleotides not matched to a gene: 13. The CDR3 length is 16 residues. The CDR3 protein is CASSPNPGLDSNEQFF. CDR3 DNA: TGTGCCAGCAGCCCAAACCCGGGACTAGACTCTAATGAGCAGTTCTTC.

V usage is TRBV6-2 or TRBV6-3 and J usage is TRBJ1-1; 7 bases map to TRBD1. Per germline, CDR1 MNHEY and CDR2 SVGEGT. V lost 5 bases, J lost 4 bases, and 4 bases stayed unmatched. The CDR3 loop spans 13 amino acids. This CDR3 is CASSRTGGTEAFF. The CDR3 coding sequence is TGTGCCAGCAGTCGGACAGGAGGCACTGAAGCTTTCTTT.

This chain uses TRBV10-1 with TRBJ2-3; D call uncertain. The CDR3 length is 14 residues. Germline V CDR1 and CDR2: WNHNN, SYGVQD (reference sequence). Trimming cost V 4 bases and J 5 bases, with 13 bases left between them. The CDR3 reads CASSALSRVDTQYF. CDR3 coding DNA: TGCGCCAGCAGTGCCCTATCACGAGTAGATACGCAGTATTTT.

The gene calls are TRBV15 and TRBJ1-1, with no clear D. Germline CDR1 and CDR2: LNHNV and YYDKDF (reference sequence). This CDR3 region has 12 residues. V was pared by 2 bases and J by 3 bases, with 4 bases between. CDR3 amino acids: CATSRRDTEAFF. As DNA, the CDR3 is TGTGCCACCAGCAGACGCGACACTGAAGCTTTCTTT.

This clonotype occurred a few times. The V gene is TRBV10-3, the J gene TRBJ1-1; maybe TRBD1 (5 bases). The CDR3 is 12 amino acids. Germline V gene sequence: CDR1 ENHRY, CDR2 SYGVKD. Trimming took off 2 bases at V and 7 bases at J, with 8 bases between the two ends. CDR3 DNA: TGTGCCATCAGTGAGCTGGGGCGTGAAGCTTTCTTT. Its translation: CAISELGREAFF.

In this sample, this clonotype turned up a few times. V gene TRBV20-1 combines with J gene TRBJ1-4; D perhaps matches TRBD1 (5 bases). Germline values: CDR1 DFQATT, CDR2 SNEGSKA (reference sequence). The CDR3 spans 12 residues. V lost 5 bases, J lost 8 bases, and 12 bases lay in between. CDR3 DNA sequence: TGCAGTGCTCGTGGGGGAGAGGAAAAACTGTTTTTT. Translation gives CSARGGEEKLFF.

This clonotype was seen repeatedly, ten times or more. The genes are TRBV7-9 and TRBJ2-5; D uncertain. The length of the CDR3 is 13 residues. Germline CDR1 and CDR2: SEHNR and FQNEAQ (reference sequence). Between the trimmed V and J ends, which lost 5 bases and 1 base, there was a span of 8 bases. CDR3 nucleotides: TGTGCCAGCAGCCTCCCGGGCCAAGAGACCCAGTACTTC. It translates to CASSLPGQETQYF. Full variable domain (remainder filled in from reference TRBV7-9 and TRBJ2-5): DTGVSQNPRHKITKRGQNVTFRCDPISEHNRLYWYRQTLGQGPEFLTYFQNEAQLEKSRLLSDRFSAERPKGSFSTLEIQRTEQGDSAMYLCASSLPGQETQYFGPGTRLLVL.

This clonotype occurred a few times. This chain links TRBV5-1 with TRBJ2-7; D gene unclear. Germline V CDR1 and CDR2: SGHRS, YFSETQ. Trimming removed 1 base at V and 0 bases at J, with 8 bases between. CDR3 size: 14 residues. The CDR3 loop reads CASSLTVHSYEQYF. CDR3 bases: TGCGCCAGCAGCTTGACAGTTCACTCCTACGAGCAGTACTTC.

The table lists this clonotype with many counts. Here the CDR3 reads CASSLTKGNEQFF. CDR3 in DNA: TGTGCCAGCAGCTTAACGAAGGGTAATGAGCAGTTCTTC. The genes are TRBV7-3 and TRBJ2-1; D remains ambiguous. The CDR3 covers 13 residues. Germline CDR1 reads SGHTA; CDR2 reads FQGTGA. V dropped 0 bases and J dropped 7 bases, with 7 bases sitting between them.

This chain connects TRBV6-5 to TRBJ1-6; D call uncertain. The CDR3 loop spans 16 amino acids. CDR1 is MNHEY and CDR2 is SVGAGI in the germline V gene. V was trimmed by 1 base and J by 3 bases, leaving 10 bases between them. The CDR3 loop reads CASSYWSGLYNSPLHF. Written as DNA, the CDR3 is TGTGCCAGCAGTTACTGGAGTGGTCTCTATAATTCACCCCTCCACTTT.

This clonotype showed up just a few times. The chain is built from TRBV7-9 and TRBJ2-2, with 8 bases aligning to TRBD1. V trimming: 2 bases; J trimming: 6 bases; junction bases outside the gene matches: 5. From germline, CDR1 is SEHNR and CDR2 FQNEAQ (reference sequence). The CDR3 runs to 15 residues. CDR3 region: CASSLTQGAAGELFF. The CDR3 coding sequence is TGTGCCAGCAGCTTAACCCAGGGGGCCGCCGGGGAGCTGTTTTTT.

The chain uses TRBV12-3 or TRBV12-4 and TRBJ2-3; 10 bases map to TRBD1. This CDR3 contains 13 residues. CDR3 in DNA: TGTGCGACAGGGGGCCAAGCAACAGATACGCAGTATTTT. Protein: CATGGQATDTQYF.

This clonotype was counted between two and nine times. V is TRBV5-1 and J is TRBJ1-6; D not certain. The germline V gene has CDR1 SGHRS and CDR2 YFSETQ. This CDR3 has 13 amino acids. V gave up 0 bases and J gave up 10 bases, with 8 bases separating them. The CDR3 sequence: CASSLAEGSPLHF. As DNA, the CDR3 is TGCGCCAGCAGCTTGGCCGAGGGATCACCCCTCCACTTT. The full variable domain, with the rest looked up from reference TRBV5-1 and TRBJ1-6, is KAGVTQTPRYLIKTRGQQVTLSCSPISGHRSVSWYQQTPGQGLQFLFEYFSETQRNKGNFPGRFSGRQFSNSRSEMNVSTLELGDSALYLCASSLAEGSPLHFGNGTRLTVT.

Many counts were recorded for this clonotype. The chain recombines TRBV6-5 with TRBJ2-1; D not certain. The germline CDR1 and CDR2 sequences are MNHEY and SVGAGI. The CDR3 totals 14 residues. V lost 0 bases and J 2 bases, leaving 5 bases between the germline ends. Here the CDR3 DNA reads TGTGCCAGCAGTTACTCGACGGCCTACAATGAGCAGTTCTTC. This gives the protein CASSYSTAYNEQFF.

This clonotype was found many times. This rearrangement joins TRBV11-2 to TRBJ1-6; D call uncertain. This CDR3 has 12 amino acids. Germline CDR1 is SGHAT and CDR2 is FQNNGV. Trimming pared 6 bases from V and 4 bases from J, leaving 4 bases between. CDR3 region: CASSNYNSPLHF. CDR3 in DNA: TGTGCCAGCAGTAATTATAATTCACCCCTCCACTTT.

This chain links TRBV18 with TRBJ1-4, with D unclear. V lost 3 bases and J lost 0, with 11 bases in between. CDR3 length equals 16 residues. Germline CDR1 is KGHSH and CDR2 is LQKENI. The CDR3: CASSPTGVATNEKLFF. The DNA for the CDR3 is TGTGCCAGCTCACCGACGGGAGTCGCAACTAATGAAAAACTGTTTTTT. The whole variable domain, filled in from reference TRBV18 and TRBJ1-4, reads NAGVMQNPRHLVRRRGQEARLRCSPMKGHSHVYWYRQLPEEGLKFMVYLQKENIIDESGMPKERFSAEFPKEGPSILRIQQVVRGDSAAYFCASSPTGVATNEKLFFGSGTQLSVL.

This chain connects TRBV21-1 to TRBJ2-7; the D segment call TRBD1 is taken from the table without a DNA check. TRBV21-1 is reported as a pseudogene. The CDR3 loop spans 17 amino acids. The CDR3 region has the DNA TGTGCCAGCAGCAACCCGGACAGGGATCTCAAGAGGTACGAGCAGTACGTC. Protein product: CASSNPDRDLKRYEQYV.